This TCR beta chain was identified in a study of response to subunit inactivated influenza vaccine. Germline CDR1 reads MNHEY; CDR2 reads SMNVEV (reference sequence). The CDR3 spans 17 residues. Unmatched junction bases numbered 5, after V lost 0 bases and J lost 5 bases. TCRdb re-called the RT-PCR reads through MiXCR, storing one row per CDR3 protein. The data hold fewer than 700,000 distinct CDR3 sequences, with 10% to 15% observed a single time. Study results and limitations: Few new T cells, the authors suggested, are recruited by each seasonal influenza vaccination.

This clonotype has just a few counts. Its specificity is unknown. This chain links TRBV27 with TRBJ2-1, with 12 bases identical to TRBD2. The source of this sequence is a man aged 50-60 years who received an inactivated influenza vaccine. The sequencing here drew on PBMCs from blood, taken 35 to 45 days after vaccination. CDR3 region: CASSLSTSGRPNNEQFF. The CDR3 DNA reads as TGTGCCAGCAGTTTATCGACTAGCGGGAGACCGAACAATGAGCAGTTCTTC.